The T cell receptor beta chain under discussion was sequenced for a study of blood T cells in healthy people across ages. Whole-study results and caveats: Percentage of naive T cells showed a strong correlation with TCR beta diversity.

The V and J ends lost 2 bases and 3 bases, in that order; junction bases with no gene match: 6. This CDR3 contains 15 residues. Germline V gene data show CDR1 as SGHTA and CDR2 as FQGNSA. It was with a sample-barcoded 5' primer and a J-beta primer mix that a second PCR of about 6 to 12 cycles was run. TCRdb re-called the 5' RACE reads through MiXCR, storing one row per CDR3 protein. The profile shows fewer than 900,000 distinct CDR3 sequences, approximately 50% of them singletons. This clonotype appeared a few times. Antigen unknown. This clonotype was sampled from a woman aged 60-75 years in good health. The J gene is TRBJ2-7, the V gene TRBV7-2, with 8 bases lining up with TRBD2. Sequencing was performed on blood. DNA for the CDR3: TGTGCCAGCAGCTTAACTAGCGGTACTGACTACGAGCAGTACTTC. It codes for CASSLTSGTDYEQYF.